These 9 T cell receptor beta chains were sequenced from one sample in a study of OX40 agonist ivuxolimab in advanced cancers. The data were produced by immunoSEQ multiplex PCR, yet TCRdb's version contains in-frame clones alone and is incomplete. Among about 72,000 clones listed, 75% to 90% were seen once. The specimen was CD4+ or CD8+ T cells sorted from blood, collected in a trial of the OX40 agonist ivuxolimab. These receptors all come from an adult with an advanced solid tumor such as melanoma, head and neck, liver or kidney cancer.

This sequence joins TRBV6-5 and TRBJ2-7; D could derive from TRBD1 or TRBD2 (6 bases each). V was cut by 4 bases and J by 2 bases, with 15 bases left in between. From germline, CDR1 is MNHEY and CDR2 SVGAGI. The CDR3 covers 15 residues. The chain's CDR3 is CASSSSGGNTYEQYF. CDR3 DNA sequence: TGTGCCAGCAGTTCCTCCGGGGGCAATACCTACGAGCAGTACTTC.

The gene calls are TRBV5-1 and TRBJ2-7, with D perhaps being TRBD1 or TRBD2 (5 bases each). The V gene's germline CDR1 is SGHRS and CDR2 YFSETQ. The CDR3 consists of 14 residues. Trimming removed 0 bases at V and 2 bases at J, with 9 bases between. The DNA for the CDR3 is TGCGCCAGCAGCTTGGTGGGGGAGCCCTACGAGCAGTACTTC. It yields the protein CASSLVGEPYEQYF.

The chain joins TRBV7-9 to TRBJ1-2; unclear D gene. The V gene's germline CDR1 is SEHNR and CDR2 FQNEAQ (reference sequence). CDR3 size: 13 residues. Trimming cost V 3 bases and J 6 bases, with 11 bases left between them. The chain's CDR3 is CASSFIGNHGYTF. CDR3 nucleotide sequence: TGTGCCAGCAGCTTCATAGGAAACCATGGCTACACCTTC.

CDR3: CASSPAGLGTGDLFGYTF. The DNA of the CDR3 is TGTGCCAGCAGCCCCGCCGGGTTGGGGACAGGGGATTTATTCGGCTACACCTTC. The chain joins TRBV11-2 to TRBJ1-2; TRBD1 matches 10 bases. After removal of 5 bases from V and 8 bases from J, the junction contained 20 bases not matched to a gene. Looked up from germline, CDR1 is SGHAT and CDR2 is FQNNGV. This CDR3 comprises 18 residues.

This clone has more than one count but fewer than ten. The rearrangement joins TRBV19 to TRBJ2-7; D remains unclear. CDR1 is LNHDA, CDR2 SQIVND, per germline (reference sequence). The CDR3 spans 15 residues. V gave up 2 bases and J gave up 0 bases, with 11 bases separating them. CDR3 residues: CASSIQVQSSYEQYF. The CDR3 DNA follows: TGTGCCAGTAGTATACAGGTACAGAGCTCCTACGAGCAGTACTTC.

J is TRBJ2-7 and V is TRBV7-9, with 9 bases identical to TRBD1. Germline V lookup: CDR1 SEHNR, CDR2 FQNEAQ (reference sequence). The CDR3 loop spans 15 amino acids. J lost 8 bases, V lost 2 bases, and 10 bases had no gene match. The CDR3 here is CASSLPGQGIAQQYF. CDR3 DNA sequence: TGTGCCAGCAGCTTACCGGGACAGGGTATCGCCCAGCAGTACTTC.

This chain uses TRBV21-1 with TRBJ1-2; TRBD1 is the table's D call and was not checked against the DNA. TRBV21-1 is a listed pseudogene. The length of the CDR3 is 16 residues. The CDR3 nucleotides read TGTGCCAGCAGCACTTGGTCCTCCGGGACAGGGCTTGGCTACACCTTC. Its translation: CASSTWSSGTGLGYTF.

The J gene is TRBJ2-3, the V gene TRBV5-1; D remains unclear. The CDR3 is made up of 13 amino acids. Germline V gene sequence: CDR1 SGHRS, CDR2 YFSETQ. Trimming stripped 5 bases from V and 4 bases from J, with 11 bases between. Here the CDR3 DNA reads TGCGCCAGCAGTCCCGCCGGGCCAGATACGCAGTATTTT. It is translated as CASSPAGPDTQYF.

The chain combines TRBV9 with TRBJ2-5; the D call may be TRBD1 or TRBD2 (5 bases each). CDR1 and CDR2 from the germline V gene are SGDLS and YYNGEE. The CDR3 is 12 amino acids. V lost 2 bases and J 5 bases, leaving 7 bases between the germline ends. CDR3 in amino acids: CASSVGDETQYF. CDR3 DNA: TGTGCCAGCAGCGTTGGGGACGAGACCCAGTACTTC.